This T cell receptor (beta chain) was retrieved from a study of T cell responses to AZD1222 COVID-19 vaccine. Whole-study results and caveats: Nearly half of unique spike-specific TCRs reportedly avoided B.1.351 and B.1.1.7 mutated regions. An increase in Spike-specific TCR breadth and depth was observed after two AZD1222 doses. Samples come after the peak T cell response, not at day 14.

Between the trimmed V and J ends, which lost 6 bases and 10 bases, there was a span of 12 bases. CDR1 and CDR2 (germline): MNHEY, SVGAGI. This CDR3 comprises 12 residues. As for this clone: What it recognizes is unknown.

The table came from immunoSEQ multiplex PCR; TCRdb's copy has only in-frame clones and leaves some out. The table lists 140,000 to 150,000 clones, 91% of them singletons, with under 4% in the top ten. The sample here was peripheral blood, taken 28 days after the second AZD1222 dose. The chain joins TRBV6-5 to TRBJ2-2; no firm D call. The receptor's source is an adult who received the AZD1222 COVID-19 vaccine. CDR3 DNA sequence: TGTGCCAGCAGAAGACTGTCTGAGGAGCTGTTTTTT. Translated, it gives CASRRLSEELFF.